This record covers a single T cell receptor (beta chain). Its cognate antigen is unknown. These data belong to a study of cytomegalovirus exposure and HLA in healthy donors. Study-wide results and limits: Later on, an analysis found that several of the most significant clusters appeared to be linked to common viral pathogens, which included parvovirus B19. CMV antigen specificity of a few CMV-associated chains was confirmed in vitro.

CDR1 and CDR2 (germline): MNHEY, SMNVEV (reference sequence). The V segment lost 4 bases and the J segment 3 bases; nucleotides outside the gene matches: 10. CDR3 size: 17 residues. PCR amplification relied on 60 Vbeta primers (plus 13 Jbeta primers). Sequencing was performed with immunoSEQ multiplex PCR; in TCRdb, only in-frame clones are kept and a portion is missing. The profile shows 150,000 to 200,000 clones, around 76% of them singletons. Material for sequencing was PBMCs. The receptor's source is a woman in her twenties or thirties in good health and CMV-seropositive. The rearrangement uses TRBV27 and TRBJ2-2; TRBD2 aligns across 8 bases. CDR3 sequence (DNA): TGTGCCAGCAGTTCCGGTGGTGCGGGAGGCTACACCGGGGAGCTGTTTTTT. Its translation: CASSSGGAGGYTGELFF.